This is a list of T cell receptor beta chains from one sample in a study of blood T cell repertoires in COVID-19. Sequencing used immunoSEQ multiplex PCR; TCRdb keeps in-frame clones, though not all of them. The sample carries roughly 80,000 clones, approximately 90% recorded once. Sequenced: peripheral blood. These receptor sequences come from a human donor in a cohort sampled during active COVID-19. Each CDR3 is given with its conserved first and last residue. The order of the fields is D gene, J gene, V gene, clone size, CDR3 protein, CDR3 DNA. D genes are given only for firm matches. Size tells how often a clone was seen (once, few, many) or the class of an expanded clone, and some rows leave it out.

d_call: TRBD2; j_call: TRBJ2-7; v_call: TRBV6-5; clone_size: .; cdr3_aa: CASRGLAGATGEQYF; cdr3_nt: TGTGCCAGCAGGGGACTAGCGGGGGCGACGGGCGAGCAGTACTTC
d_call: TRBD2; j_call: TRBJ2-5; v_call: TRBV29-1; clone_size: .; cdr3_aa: CSVKTSGEETQYF; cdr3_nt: TGCAGCGTTAAGACTAGCGGGGAAGAGACCCAGTACTTC
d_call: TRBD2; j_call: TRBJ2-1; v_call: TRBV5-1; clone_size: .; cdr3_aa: CASSLEQAGGLYNEQFF; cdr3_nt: TGCGCCAGCAGCTTGGAGCAAGCGGGAGGTCTATACAATGAGCAGTTCTTC
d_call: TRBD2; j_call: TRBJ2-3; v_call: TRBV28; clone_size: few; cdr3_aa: CASSSRGTSGRIADTQYF; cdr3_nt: TGTGCCAGCAGCTCCCGCGGGACTAGCGGGAGAATCGCAGATACGCAGTATTTT
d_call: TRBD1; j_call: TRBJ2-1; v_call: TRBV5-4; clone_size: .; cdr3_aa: CASSLSPDRGNNEQFF; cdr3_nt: TGTGCCAGCAGCTTGTCCCCGGACAGGGGAAACAATGAGCAGTTCTTC
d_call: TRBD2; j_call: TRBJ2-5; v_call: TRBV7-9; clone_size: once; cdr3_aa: CASNPWGTGGQETQYF; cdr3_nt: TGTGCCAGCAACCCCTGGGGGACGGGGGGCCAAGAGACCCAGTACTTC
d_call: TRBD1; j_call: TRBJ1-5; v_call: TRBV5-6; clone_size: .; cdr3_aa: CASSGIRDRDGSNQPQHF; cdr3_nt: TGTGCCAGCAGCGGGATCCGGGACAGGGATGGAAGCAATCAGCCCCAGCATTTT
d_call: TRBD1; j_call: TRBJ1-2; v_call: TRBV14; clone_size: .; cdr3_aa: CASSQAGTGVHGYTF; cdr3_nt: TGTGCCAGCAGCCAAGCGGGGACAGGGGTTCATGGCTACACCTTC
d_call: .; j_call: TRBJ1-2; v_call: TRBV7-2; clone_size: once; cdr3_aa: CASSLDSSSYGYTF; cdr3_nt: TGTGCCAGCAGCTTAGACAGTTCATCCTATGGCTACACCTTC
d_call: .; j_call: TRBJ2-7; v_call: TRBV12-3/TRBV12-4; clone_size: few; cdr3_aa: CASSWQGPEQYF; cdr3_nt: TGTGCCAGCAGTTGGCAGGGTCCCGAGCAGTACTTC
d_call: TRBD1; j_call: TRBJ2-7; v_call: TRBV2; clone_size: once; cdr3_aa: CASSALRQGKNYEQYF; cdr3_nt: TGTGCCAGCAGTGCCCTTAGACAGGGGAAGAACTACGAGCAGTACTTC
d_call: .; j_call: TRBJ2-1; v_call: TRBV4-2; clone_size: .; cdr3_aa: CASSQLQGYPLGEQFF; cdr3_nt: TGTGCCAGCAGCCAGCTCCAGGGATACCCGTTGGGTGAGCAGTTCTTC
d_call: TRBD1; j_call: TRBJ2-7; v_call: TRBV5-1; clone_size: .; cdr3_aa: CASSEDRYYEQYF; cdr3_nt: TGCGCCAGCAGCGAGGACAGGTATTACGAGCAGTACTTC
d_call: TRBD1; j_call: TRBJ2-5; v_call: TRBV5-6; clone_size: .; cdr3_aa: CASSLEWDRVETQYF; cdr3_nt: TGTGCCAGCAGCTTGGAATGGGACAGGGTCGAGACCCAGTACTTC
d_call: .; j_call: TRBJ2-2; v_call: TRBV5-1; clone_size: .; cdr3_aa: CASSLGSTNTGELFF; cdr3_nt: TGCGCCAGCAGCTTAGGGAGTACGAACACCGGGGAGCTGTTTTTT
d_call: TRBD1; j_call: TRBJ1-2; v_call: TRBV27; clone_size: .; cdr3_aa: CASSRTGGAGYGYTF; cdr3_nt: TGTGCCAGCAGTAGGACAGGGGGCGCCGGTTATGGCTACACCTTC
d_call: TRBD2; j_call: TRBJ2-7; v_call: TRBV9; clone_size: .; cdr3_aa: CASSSSGYEQYF; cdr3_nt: TGTGCCAGCAGCTCTAGCGGCTACGAGCAGTACTTC
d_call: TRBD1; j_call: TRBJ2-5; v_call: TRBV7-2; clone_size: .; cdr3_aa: CASSLSGTGEGQETQYF; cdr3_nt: TGTGCCAGCAGCTTATCAGGTACAGGGGAAGGCCAAGAGACCCAGTACTTC
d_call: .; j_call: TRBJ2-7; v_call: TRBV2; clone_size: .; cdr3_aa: CASSVSVVSTTEQYF; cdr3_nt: TGTGCCAGCAGTGTTTCGGTGGTCTCGACTACCGAGCAGTACTTC
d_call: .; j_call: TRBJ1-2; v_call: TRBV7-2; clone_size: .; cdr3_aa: CASSLAYGVRLYGYTF; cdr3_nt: TGTGCCAGCAGCTTAGCCTACGGGGTTCGTCTCTATGGCTACACCTTC
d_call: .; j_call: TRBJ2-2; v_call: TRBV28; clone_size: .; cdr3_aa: CASTWPGGHAGELFF; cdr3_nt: TGTGCCAGCACCTGGCCCGGGGGGCACGCCGGGGAGCTGTTTTTT
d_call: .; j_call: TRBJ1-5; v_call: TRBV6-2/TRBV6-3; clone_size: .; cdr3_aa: CASSRLEGNQPQHF; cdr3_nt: TGTGCCAGCAGTCGCCTTGAGGGCAATCAGCCCCAGCATTTT
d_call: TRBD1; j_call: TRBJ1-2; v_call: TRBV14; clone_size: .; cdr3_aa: CASSQDVMDRDGYTF; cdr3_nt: TGTGCCAGCAGCCAAGATGTTATGGACAGGGATGGCTACACCTTC
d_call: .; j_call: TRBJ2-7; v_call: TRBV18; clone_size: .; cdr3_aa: CASSPARRNEQYF; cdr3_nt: TGTGCCAGCTCACCCGCGAGGAGAAACGAGCAGTACTTC
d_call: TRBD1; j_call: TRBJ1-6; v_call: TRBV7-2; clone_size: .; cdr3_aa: CASSPQDRGVSPLHF; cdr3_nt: TGTGCCAGCAGCCCCCAGGACAGGGGCGTTTCACCCCTCCACTTT
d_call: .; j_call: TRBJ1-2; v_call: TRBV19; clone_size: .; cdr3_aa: CASNGGASYGYTF; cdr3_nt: TGTGCCAGTAACGGTGGGGCATCCTATGGCTACACCTTC
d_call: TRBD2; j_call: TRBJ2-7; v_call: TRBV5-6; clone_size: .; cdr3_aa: CASSPRGGHYEQYF; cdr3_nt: TGTGCCAGCAGCCCCCGGGGGGGACACTACGAGCAGTACTTC
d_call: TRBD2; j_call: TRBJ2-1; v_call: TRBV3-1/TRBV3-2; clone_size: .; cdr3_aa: CASSQPLSGAYNEQFF; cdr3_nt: TGTGCCAGCAGCCAACCCTTAAGCGGGGCCTACAATGAGCAGTTCTTC
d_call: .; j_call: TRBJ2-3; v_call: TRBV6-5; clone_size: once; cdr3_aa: CASSTQPGGVDTQYF; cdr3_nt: TGTGCCAGCAGTACCCAACCCGGCGGGGTAGATACGCAGTATTTT
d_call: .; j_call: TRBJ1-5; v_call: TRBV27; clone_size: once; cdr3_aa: CASSPLNSNQPQHF; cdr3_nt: TGTGCCAGCAGTCCCCTTAATAGCAATCAGCCCCAGCATTTT
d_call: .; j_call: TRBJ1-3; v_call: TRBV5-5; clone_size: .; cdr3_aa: CASSKLGNSGNTIYF; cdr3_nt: TGTGCCAGCAGTAAGCTGGGCAACTCTGGAAACACCATATATTTT
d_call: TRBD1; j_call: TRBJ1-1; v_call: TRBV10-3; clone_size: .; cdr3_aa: CAVRDREGTEAFF; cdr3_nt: TGTGCCGTTCGGGACAGGGAGGGCACTGAAGCTTTCTTT
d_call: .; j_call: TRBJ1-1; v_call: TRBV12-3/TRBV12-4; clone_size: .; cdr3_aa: CASTRDQGTEAFF; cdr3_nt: TGTGCCAGCACCAGAGATCAGGGGACTGAAGCTTTCTTT
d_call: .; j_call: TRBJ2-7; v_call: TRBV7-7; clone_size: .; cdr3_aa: CASSLDGPGEQYF; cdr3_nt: TGTGCTAGCAGCTTAGACGGGCCGGGAGAGCAGTACTTC
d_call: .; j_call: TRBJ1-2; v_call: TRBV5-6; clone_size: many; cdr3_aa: CASSLGTVLYGYTF; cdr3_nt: TGTGCCAGCAGCTTGGGGACAGTCTTGTATGGCTACACCTTC
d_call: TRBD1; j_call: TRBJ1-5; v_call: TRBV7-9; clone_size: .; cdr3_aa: CASSPGQGGNQPQHF; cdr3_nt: TGTGCCAGCAGCCCGGGACAGGGGGGCAATCAGCCCCAGCATTTT
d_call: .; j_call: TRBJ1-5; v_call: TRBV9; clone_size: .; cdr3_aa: CASSVGIGFEPQHF; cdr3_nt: TGTGCCAGCAGCGTAGGAATCGGGTTTGAGCCCCAGCATTTT
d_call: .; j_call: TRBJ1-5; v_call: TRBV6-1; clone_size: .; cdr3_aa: CASSEAPDQPQHF; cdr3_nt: TGTGCCAGCAGTGAAGCCCCTGATCAGCCCCAGCATTTT
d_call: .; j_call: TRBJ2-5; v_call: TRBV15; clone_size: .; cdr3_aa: CATSRDRVETQYF; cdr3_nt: TGTGCCACCAGCAGAGACAGGGTAGAGACCCAGTACTTC
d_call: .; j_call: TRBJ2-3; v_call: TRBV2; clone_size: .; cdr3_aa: CASSTYTEGADTQYF; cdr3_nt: TGTGCCAGCAGTACTTACACCGAGGGAGCAGATACGCAGTATTTT
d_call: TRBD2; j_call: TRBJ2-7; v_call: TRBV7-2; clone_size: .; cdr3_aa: CASRDHGGAPYEQYF; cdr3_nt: TGTGCCAGCAGAGATCACGGGGGGGCGCCCTACGAGCAGTACTTC
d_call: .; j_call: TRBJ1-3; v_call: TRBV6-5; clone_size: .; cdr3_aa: CASLTDSYIGNTIYF; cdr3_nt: TGTGCCAGCTTGACCGACAGCTACATCGGAAACACCATATATTTT
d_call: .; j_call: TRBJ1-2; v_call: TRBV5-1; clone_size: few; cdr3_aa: CASSPGGEGSGYTF; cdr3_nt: TGCGCCAGCAGCCCGGGTGGGGAGGGCAGTGGCTACACCTTC
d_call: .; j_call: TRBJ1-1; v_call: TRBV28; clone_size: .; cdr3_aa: CASTPSGAGEAFF; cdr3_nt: TGTGCCAGCACCCCCAGCGGGGCCGGTGAAGCTTTCTTT
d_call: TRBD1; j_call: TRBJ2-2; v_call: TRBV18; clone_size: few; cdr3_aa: CASSAGTENTGELFF; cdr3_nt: TGTGCCAGCTCTGCCGGGACAGAGAACACCGGGGAGCTGTTTTTT
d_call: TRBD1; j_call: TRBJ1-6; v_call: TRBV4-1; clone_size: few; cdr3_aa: CASSQRQGAYNSPLHF; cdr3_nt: TGCGCCAGCAGCCAAAGACAGGGGGCCTATAATTCACCCCTCCACTTT
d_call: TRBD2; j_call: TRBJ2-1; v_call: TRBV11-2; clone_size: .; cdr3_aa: CASRSGREGNEQFF; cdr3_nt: TGTGCCAGCAGATCAGGACGGGAGGGGAATGAGCAGTTCTTC
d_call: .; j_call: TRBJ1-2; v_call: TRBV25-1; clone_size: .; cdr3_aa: CAIPEKGNYGYTF; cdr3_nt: TGTGCCATCCCCGAGAAGGGGAACTATGGCTACACCTTC
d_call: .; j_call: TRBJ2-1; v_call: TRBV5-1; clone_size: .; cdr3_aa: CASKRTENEQFF; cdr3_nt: TGCGCCAGCAAAAGGACAGAAAATGAGCAGTTCTTC
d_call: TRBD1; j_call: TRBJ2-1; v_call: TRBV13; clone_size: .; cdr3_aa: CASSRTGGGYNEQFF; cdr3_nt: TGTGCCAGCAGCCGAACAGGGGGCGGGTACAATGAGCAGTTCTTC
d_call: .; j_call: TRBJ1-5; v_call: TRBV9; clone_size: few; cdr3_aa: CASSAGNGPNQPQHF; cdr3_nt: TGTGCCAGCAGCGCGGGGAACGGACCCAATCAGCCCCAGCATTTT
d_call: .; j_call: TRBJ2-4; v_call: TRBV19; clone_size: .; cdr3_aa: CASSFRQAGGKNIQYF; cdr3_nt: TGTGCCAGTAGTTTTCGACAGGCTGGGGGCAAAAACATTCAGTACTTC
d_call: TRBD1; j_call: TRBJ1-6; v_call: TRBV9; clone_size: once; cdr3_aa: CASSLRTGLYSPLHF; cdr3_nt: TGTGCCAGCAGCTTACGGACAGGGCTTTATTCACCCCTCCACTTT
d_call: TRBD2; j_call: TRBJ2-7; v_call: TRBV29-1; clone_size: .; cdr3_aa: CSVGRTSGSYEQYF; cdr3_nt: TGCAGCGTTGGTAGGACTAGCGGGAGTTACGAGCAGTACTTC
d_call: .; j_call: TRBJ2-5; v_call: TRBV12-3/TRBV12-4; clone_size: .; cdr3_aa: CASGIRGGESQYF; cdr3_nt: TGTGCCAGCGGAATCAGGGGAGGGGAGTCCCAGTACTTC
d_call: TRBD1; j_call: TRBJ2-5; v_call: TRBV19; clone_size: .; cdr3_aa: CASSLTGGGIETQYF; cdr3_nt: TGTGCCAGTAGCCTGACAGGGGGCGGGATCGAGACCCAGTACTTC
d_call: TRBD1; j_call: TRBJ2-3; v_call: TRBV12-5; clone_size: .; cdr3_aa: CASAPTGQRNTQYF; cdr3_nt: TGTGCTAGTGCTCCGACGGGACAGCGAAATACGCAGTATTTT